Listed below are T cell receptor beta chains from one sample, sequenced in a study of blood T cell repertoires in COVID-19. Data came from immunoSEQ multiplex PCR; TCRdb stores just in-frame clones and leaves some out. The sample contains tens of thousands of clones, approximately 83% of which appear only once. Sample: peripheral blood. These TCRs come from a man at least 80 years old with COVID-19, enrolled during active disease. The CDR3 runs from the conserved cysteine through the conserved F or W. A D gene is named only where the DNA matches it firmly. The size field is filled for only some rows; it gives once, few, many or a size class.

TRBJ2-2 - TRBD2 TRBV19 CASSSGTSAGELFF TGTGCCAGTAGTAGCGGGACTAGCGCCGGGGAGCTGTTTTTT
TRBJ2-3 - TRBD2 TRBV9 CASSPPGTSRNTDTQYF TGTGCCAGCAGCCCCCCCGGGACTAGCAGGAACACAGATACGCAGTATTTT
TRBJ1-2 - TRBD1 TRBV3-1/TRBV3-2 CASSQMDRGRSYTF TGTGCCAGCAGCCAGATGGACAGGGGGCGAAGCTACACCTTC
TRBJ1-2 - - TRBV6-8 CASALKLGLEDYGYTF TGTGCCAGCGCCTTAAAACTAGGGCTTGAGGACTATGGCTACACCTTC
TRBJ2-2 - TRBD2 TRBV24-1 CATSGLAGVAGELFF TGTGCCACCTCGGGACTAGCGGGAGTTGCCGGGGAGCTGTTTTTT
TRBJ1-1 - TRBD1 TRBV28 CASSRTGETEAFF TGTGCCAGCAGTCGGACAGGGGAAACTGAAGCTTTCTTT
TRBJ1-5 - - TRBV10-3 CAISGGEVGNQPQHF TGTGCCATCAGTGGAGGAGAGGTTGGCAATCAGCCCCAGCATTTT
TRBJ2-3 few - TRBV10-3 CAISELNRVADTQYF TGTGCCATCAGTGAGCTAAACAGGGTAGCAGATACGCAGTATTTT
TRBJ1-1 - TRBD1 TRBV24-1 CATKDRAQTEAFF TGTGCCACCAAAGACAGGGCTCAGACTGAAGCTTTCTTT
TRBJ2-1 - TRBD1 TRBV24-1 CATSDLQDRNEQFF TGTGCCACCAGTGATTTGCAGGACAGGAATGAGCAGTTCTTC
TRBJ1-6 - - TRBV27 CASSLVGSSYNSPLHF TGTGCCAGCAGTTTAGTTGGGAGCTCCTATAATTCACCCCTCCACTTT
TRBJ1-1 - - TRBV7-2 CASSLTLGNTEAFF TGTGCCAGCAGCTTGACACTGGGGAACACTGAAGCTTTCTTT
TRBJ1-5 - - TRBV24-1 CATSGGLSDQPQHF TGTGCCACCAGTGGAGGATTAAGTGATCAGCCCCAGCATTTT
TRBJ2-1 - - TRBV28 CASSGFAGPGNEQFF TGTGCCAGCAGCGGTTTTGCGGGGCCTGGCAATGAGCAGTTCTTC
TRBJ1-2 - - TRBV20-1 CSARSRGYTF TGCAGTGCCCGGAGTAGGGGCTACACCTTC
TRBJ1-5 once - TRBV30 CAWSVRTDQPQHF TGTGCCTGGAGTGTACGAACAGATCAGCCCCAGCATTTT
TRBJ1-2 - - TRBV12-3/TRBV12-4 CASSLLGGYTF TGTGCCAGCAGTTTACTAGGTGGCTACACCTTC
TRBJ1-3 - - TRBV5-1 CASSLAPAGISGNTIYF TGCGCCAGCAGCTTGGCCCCGGCAGGGATCTCTGGAAACACCATATATTTT
TRBJ1-2 - - TRBV29-1 CSVEAAGQQAYGYTF TGCAGCGTTGAAGCGGCGGGGCAGCAGGCCTATGGCTACACCTTC
TRBJ1-2 - - TRBV4-3 CASSQAQGTSGYTF TGCGCCAGCAGCCAAGCGCAGGGGACTAGTGGCTACACCTTC
TRBJ1-5 - - TRBV27 CASSSQGLSNQPQHF TGTGCCAGCAGTTCCCAGGGCCTAAGCAATCAGCCCCAGCATTTT
TRBJ2-1 - - TRBV4-3 CASSRGGNLYNEQFF TGCGCCAGCAGCCGTGGCGGGAACCTCTACAATGAGCAGTTCTTC
TRBJ2-5 - - TRBV20-1 CSASAGETQYF TGCAGTGCTAGTGCCGGTGAGACCCAGTACTTC
TRBJ1-2 - - TRBV3-1/TRBV3-2 CASSQREFFYGYTF TGTGCCAGCAGCCAGCGGGAATTCTTCTATGGCTACACCTTC
TRBJ1-5 - TRBD1 TRBV24-1 CATSDSQGTNQPQHF TGTGCCACCAGTGATTCACAGGGGACTAATCAGCCCCAGCATTTT
TRBJ1-2 - TRBD1 TRBV7-6 CASSAAGGRYGYTF TGTGCCAGCAGCGCGGCAGGGGGGCGCTATGGCTACACCTTC
TRBJ1-4 few - TRBV27 CASRSTTATNEKLFF TGTGCCAGCAGATCCACCACAGCAACTAATGAAAAACTGTTTTTT
TRBJ2-3 - TRBD1 TRBV4-3 CASSQDRSPTGGLLDTQYF TGCGCCAGCAGCCAAGATCGGTCCCCTACAGGGGGGTTGCTTGATACGCAGTATTTT
TRBJ2-3 once - TRBV6-5 CASSLPGTDTQYF TGTGCCAGCAGTTTGCCAGGAACAGATACGCAGTATTTT
TRBJ2-1 - - TRBV6-2/TRBV6-3 CASSQGPYNEQFF TGTGCCAGCAGTCAGGGTCCCTACAATGAGCAGTTCTTC
TRBJ2-1 - TRBD2 TRBV20-1 CSAITGGGQFF TGCAGTGCTATCACGGGAGGCGGGCAGTTCTTC
TRBJ1-2 - - TRBV9 CASSVGNRERTAHTF TGTGCCAGCAGCGTCGGGAACAGGGAGAGGACAGCCCACACCTTC
TRBJ1-1 - - TRBV6-5 CASTAPRGTEAFF TGTGCCAGCACGGCCCCTAGGGGCACTGAAGCTTTCTTT
TRBJ1-4 - - TRBV7-9 CASSLSSSREKLFF TGTGCCAGCAGCTTAAGTTCGTCTAGAGAAAAACTGTTTTTT
TRBJ1-3 - - TRBV7-2 CASSRAGGSSGNTIYF TGTGCCAGCAGCCGCGCCGGGGGTAGCTCTGGAAACACCATATATTTT
TRBJ1-2 - - TRBV28 CASREGQGTQGYTF TGTGCCAGCAGGGAGGGGCAGGGCACTCAAGGCTACACCTTC
TRBJ1-6 few - TRBV5-1 CASSLSGGTNSPLHF TGCGCCAGCAGCTTGAGTGGGGGGACTAATTCACCCCTCCACTTT
TRBJ2-7 - - TRBV12-3/TRBV12-4 CASSLARPYEQYF TGTGCCAGCAGTTTAGCGCGGCCCTACGAGCAGTACTTC
TRBJ2-1 - - TRBV19 CASSPQRKGDIYNEQFF TGTGCCAGTAGTCCACAGAGGAAGGGGGACATTTACAATGAGCAGTTCTTC
TRBJ2-7 - - TRBV5-1 CASSIRWDTLGNEQYF TGCGCCAGCAGCATTCGGTGGGACACCCTGGGAAACGAGCAGTACTTC
TRBJ2-5 - TRBD1 TRBV2 CASSEAPGGKETQYF TGTGCCAGCAGTGAAGCGCCAGGGGGAAAGGAGACCCAGTACTTC
TRBJ1-2 once TRBD1 TRBV19 CASSMGQGDGYTF TGTGCCAGTAGTATGGGACAGGGGGACGGCTACACCTTC
TRBJ1-4 - - TRBV4-3 CASSQGPVEGEKLFF TGCGCCAGCAGCCAAGGTCCCGTGGAGGGTGAAAAACTGTTTTTT
TRBJ2-4 - - TRBV12-3/TRBV12-4 CASSPTQRNIQYF TGTGCCAGCAGTCCTACTCAGCGGAACATTCAGTACTTC
TRBJ2-7 - TRBD2 TRBV4-2 CASSWGGSSYEQYF TGTGCCAGCAGCTGGGGGGGTAGCTCCTACGAGCAGTACTTC
TRBJ1-2 few - TRBV7-9 CASSLRQLYGYTF TGTGCCAGCAGCTTGCGGCAGCTCTATGGCTACACCTTC
TRBJ2-7 - - TRBV5-1 CASSLVPSAHEQYF TGCGCCAGCAGCTTGGTTCCTAGTGCCCACGAGCAGTACTTC
TRBJ1-1 - - TRBV29-1 CSVRGIMNTEAFF TGCAGCGTTAGGGGGATCATGAACACTGAAGCTTTCTTT
TRBJ2-1 - - TRBV5-1 CASSWDTQSYNEQFF TGCGCCAGCAGCTGGGACACTCAGTCCTACAATGAGCAGTTCTTC
TRBJ2-5 - - TRBV7-8 CASSSKRETQYF TGTGCCAGCAGCTCCAAGCGGGAGACCCAGTACTTC
TRBJ1-2 - - TRBV5-1 CASSLGQGLNYGYTF TGCGCCAGCAGCTTAGGGCAGGGACTTAACTATGGCTACACCTTC
TRBJ2-1 - TRBD1 TRBV7-8 CASSFTGAGYNEQFF TGTGCCAGCAGCTTTACAGGGGCAGGGTACAATGAGCAGTTCTTC
TRBJ2-3 - - TRBV27 CASSSFSVDTQYF TGTGCCAGCAGTTCTTTTTCAGTAGATACGCAGTATTTT
TRBJ1-2 - TRBD1 TRBV28 CATKGAFYGYTF TGTGCCACTAAGGGGGCCTTTTATGGCTACACCTTC
TRBJ2-5 - TRBD2 TRBV2 CASSGTSGYNQETQYF TGTGCCAGCAGTGGGACTAGCGGTTACAACCAAGAGACCCAGTACTTC
TRBJ2-3 few - TRBV7-2 CASRILGAGRPDTQYF TGTGCCAGCAGAATCCTCGGGGCGGGGAGGCCAGATACGCAGTATTTT
TRBJ2-1 few TRBD2 TRBV11-3 CASSLTGGSYNEQFF TGTGCCAGCAGCTTAACGGGGGGGAGCTACAATGAGCAGTTCTTC